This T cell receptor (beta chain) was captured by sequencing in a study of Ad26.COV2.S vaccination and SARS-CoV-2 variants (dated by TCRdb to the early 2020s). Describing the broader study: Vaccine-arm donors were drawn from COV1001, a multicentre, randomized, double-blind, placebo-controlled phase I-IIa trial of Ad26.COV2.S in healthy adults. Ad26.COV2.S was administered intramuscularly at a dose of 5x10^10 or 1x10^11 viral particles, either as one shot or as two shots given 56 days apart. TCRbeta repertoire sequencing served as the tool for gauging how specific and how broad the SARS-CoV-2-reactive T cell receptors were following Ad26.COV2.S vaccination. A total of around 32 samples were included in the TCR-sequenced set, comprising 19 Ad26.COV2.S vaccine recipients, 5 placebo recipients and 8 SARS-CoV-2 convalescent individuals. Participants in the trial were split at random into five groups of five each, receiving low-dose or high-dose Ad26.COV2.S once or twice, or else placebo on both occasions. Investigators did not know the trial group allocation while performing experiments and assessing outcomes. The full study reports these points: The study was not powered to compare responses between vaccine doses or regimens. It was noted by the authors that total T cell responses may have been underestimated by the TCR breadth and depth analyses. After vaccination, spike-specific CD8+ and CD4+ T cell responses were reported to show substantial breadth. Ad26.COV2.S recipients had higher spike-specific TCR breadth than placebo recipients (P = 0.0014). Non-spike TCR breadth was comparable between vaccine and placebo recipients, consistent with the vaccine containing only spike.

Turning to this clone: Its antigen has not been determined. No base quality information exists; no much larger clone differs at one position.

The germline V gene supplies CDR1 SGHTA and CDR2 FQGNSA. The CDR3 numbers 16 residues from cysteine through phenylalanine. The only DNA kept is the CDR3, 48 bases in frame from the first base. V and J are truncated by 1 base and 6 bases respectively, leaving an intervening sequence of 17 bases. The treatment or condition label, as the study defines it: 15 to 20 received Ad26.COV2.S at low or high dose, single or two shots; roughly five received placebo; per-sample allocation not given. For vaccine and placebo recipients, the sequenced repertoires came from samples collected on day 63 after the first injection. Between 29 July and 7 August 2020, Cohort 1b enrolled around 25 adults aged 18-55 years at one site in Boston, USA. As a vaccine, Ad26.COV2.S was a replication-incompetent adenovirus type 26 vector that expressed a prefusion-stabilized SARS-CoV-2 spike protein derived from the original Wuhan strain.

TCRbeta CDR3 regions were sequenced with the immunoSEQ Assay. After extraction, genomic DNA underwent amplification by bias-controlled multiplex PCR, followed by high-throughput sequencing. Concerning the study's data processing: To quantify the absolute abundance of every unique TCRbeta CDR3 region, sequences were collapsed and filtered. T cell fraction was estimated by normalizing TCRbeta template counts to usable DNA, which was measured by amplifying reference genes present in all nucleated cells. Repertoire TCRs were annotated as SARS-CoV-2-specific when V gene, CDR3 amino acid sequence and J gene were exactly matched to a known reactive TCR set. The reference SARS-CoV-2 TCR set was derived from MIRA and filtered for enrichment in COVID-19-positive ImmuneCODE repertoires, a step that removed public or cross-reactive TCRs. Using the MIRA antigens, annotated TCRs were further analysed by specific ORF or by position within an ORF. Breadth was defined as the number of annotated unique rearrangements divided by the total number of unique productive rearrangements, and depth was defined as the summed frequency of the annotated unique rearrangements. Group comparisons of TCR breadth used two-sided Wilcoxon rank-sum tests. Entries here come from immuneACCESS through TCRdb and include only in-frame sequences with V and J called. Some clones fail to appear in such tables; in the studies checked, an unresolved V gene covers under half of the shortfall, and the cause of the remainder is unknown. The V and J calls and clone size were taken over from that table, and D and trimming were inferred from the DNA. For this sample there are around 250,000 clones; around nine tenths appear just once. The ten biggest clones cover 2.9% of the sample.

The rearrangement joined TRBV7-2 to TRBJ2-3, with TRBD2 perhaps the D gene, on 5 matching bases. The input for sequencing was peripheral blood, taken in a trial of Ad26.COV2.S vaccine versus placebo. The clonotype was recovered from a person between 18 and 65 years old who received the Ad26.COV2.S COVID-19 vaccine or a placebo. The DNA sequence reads TGTGCCAGCAGCTTAGAGCGGCCCCCAGGCCCGGATACGCAGTATTTT. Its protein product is CASSLERPPGPDTQYF.